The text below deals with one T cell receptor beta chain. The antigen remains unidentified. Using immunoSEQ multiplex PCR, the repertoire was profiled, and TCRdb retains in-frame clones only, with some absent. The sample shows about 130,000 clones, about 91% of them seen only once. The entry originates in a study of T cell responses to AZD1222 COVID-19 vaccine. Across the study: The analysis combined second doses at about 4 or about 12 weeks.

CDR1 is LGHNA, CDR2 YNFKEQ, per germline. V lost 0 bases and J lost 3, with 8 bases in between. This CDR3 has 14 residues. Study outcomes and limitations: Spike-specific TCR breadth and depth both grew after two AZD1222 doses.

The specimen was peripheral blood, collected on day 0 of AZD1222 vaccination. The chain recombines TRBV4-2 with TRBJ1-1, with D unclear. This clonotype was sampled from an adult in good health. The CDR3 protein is CASSQDSEDTEAFF. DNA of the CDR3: TGTGCCAGCAGCCAAGATTCGGAGGACACTGAAGCTTTCTTT.